This T cell receptor beta chain originates from a study of blood T cell repertoires in COVID-19. At the level of the study: Specimens from acute and convalescent COVID-19 originated in the United States, Italy and Spain. Sources were T cells, B-cell-depleted T cells, or PBMCs; the material itself was cDNA or gDNA.

Trimming took 4 bases from V and 5 from J; bases not matched to a gene: 3. Per the germline V gene, CDR1 is LGHNA and CDR2 is YNFKEQ. The CDR3 consists of 15 residues. Under the authors' procedure: Estimation of nucleated cell counts relied on the amplification of reference gene primers. The table came from immunoSEQ multiplex PCR; TCRdb's copy has only in-frame clones and leaves some out. That table supplies the V and J calls and clone size; D and trimming were determined from the DNA. Among around 40,000 clones listed, about 89% were seen once. The source is a man aged 50 or older with active COVID-19. The specimen sequenced was peripheral blood. The rearrangement joins TRBV4-2 to TRBJ2-3; 13 bases agree with TRBD2. CDR3 sequence: CASSPGTSGVDTQYF. As DNA, the CDR3 is TGTGCCAGCAGCCCAGGGACTAGCGGGGTAGATACGCAGTATTTT.